This T cell receptor (beta chain) originates from a study of blood T cell repertoires in COVID-19. Measured with immunoSEQ multiplex PCR; TCRdb has only the in-frame clones, and not every one. This sample carries about 56,000 clones, almost 85% of them seen once, and the ten largest clones take around 15%. Germline trimming cut 5 bases from V and 11 bases from J; bases unmatched to any gene: 9. CDR3 length: 14 amino acids. CDR1 is SEHNR and CDR2 is FQNEAQ in the germline V gene (reference sequence). Sample: peripheral blood. The V call is TRBV7-9, the J call TRBJ2-3; TRBD2 matches at 11 bases. The clonotype originates from a man aged 55 to 70 with COVID-19, enrolled during active disease. CDR3 sequence (DNA): TGTGCCAGCAGCCAACTAGCGGGAGCGATCGTGCAGTATTTT. Translation gives CASSQLAGAIVQYF.